Listed below are T cell receptor beta chains from one sample, sequenced in a study of blood T cell repertoires in COVID-19. Repertoires were generated with immunoSEQ multiplex PCR, while TCRdb's copy carries only in-frame clones and drops some. The sample records under 200,000 clones, about 80% being singletons. The sequencing input was PBMCs or T cells enriched from blood (not recorded which). The source of these receptors is a woman in her seventies in a cohort exposed to, infected with or recovered from COVID-19 (not recorded which). The CDR3 runs from the conserved cysteine through the conserved F or W. D genes are given only for firm matches. A row's size may be missing; if present it is once, few, many or a size class.

clone_size	v_call	j_call	d_call	cdr3_nt	cdr3_aa
.	TRBV9	TRBJ2-2	.	TGTGCCAGCAGCGTAGATGGCAGGTCCGGGGAGCTGTTTTTT	CASSVDGRSGELFF
.	TRBV5-6	TRBJ2-4	TRBD1	TGTGCCAGCAGCTCGGGCTACAGGGGGCTGAGCATTCAGTACTTC	CASSSGYRGLSIQYF
.	TRBV6-1	TRBJ2-7	.	TGTGCCAGCAGTGACCACTACGAGCAGTACTTC	CASSDHYEQYF
.	TRBV5-1	TRBJ1-1	.	TGCGCCAGCAGCTTTGGAGGGCTACGTGAAGCTTTCTTT	CASSFGGLREAFF
.	TRBV5-1	TRBJ2-7	TRBD2	TGCGCCAGCAGCTTGGAGGTACTAGCGGGTGACCCCTACGAGCAGTACTTC	CASSLEVLAGDPYEQYF
.	TRBV9	TRBJ1-1	.	TGTGCCAGCAGCGTAGGTTGGCGGATGAACACTGAAGCTTTCTTT	CASSVGWRMNTEAFF
.	TRBV6-2/TRBV6-3	TRBJ2-4	TRBD2	TGTGCCAGCAGTTACCGGGGGACTAGCGGGAGGTGGCAGTACTTC	CASSYRGTSGRWQYF
.	TRBV29-1	TRBJ1-1	.	TGCAGCGTATTTTCGGGGGGAAACACTGAAGCTTTCTTT	CSVFSGGNTEAFF
.	TRBV10-3	TRBJ1-4	.	TGTGCCATCAGGGAGACAGGAGCCTCGTATGAAAAACTGTTTTTT	CAIRETGASYEKLFF
.	TRBV28	TRBJ2-7	TRBD1	TGTGCCAGCAGCTCCGCCGGGACAGGGGCCTACGAGCAGTACTTC	CASSSAGTGAYEQYF
.	TRBV30	TRBJ2-5	TRBD2	TGTGCCTGGACCCATGGACTAGCGGGAAACTTGGGGGAGACCCAGTACTTC	CAWTHGLAGNLGETQYF
once	TRBV6-4	TRBJ2-2	TRBD1	TGTGCCAGCAGAGGAGACAGGGGGCGAGACACCGGGGAGCTGTTTTTT	CASRGDRGRDTGELFF
.	TRBV28	TRBJ2-7	.	TGTGCCAGCACTGAGGTTTCGCGATCCTACGAGCAGTACTTC	CASTEVSRSYEQYF
.	TRBV29-1	TRBJ2-4	TRBD2	TGCAGCGTTAGAGCTCGGCTAGCGGAAAAAAACATTCAGTACTTC	CSVRARLAEKNIQYF